The clone carrying this T cell receptor beta chain has just a few counts. Its specificity is unknown. Patients having uncontrolled infection, another autoimmune disease, pregnancy or lactation were not included. Clinicians diagnosed patients from clinical symptoms, serum thyroxine and TRAb, thyroid ultrasound and orbital computed tomography. Amplified regions were TCR beta CDR3 sequences from RNA transcripts. In the first-round RT-PCR of the TCR CDR3, the HTBI primer set was used. TCRdb ran MiXCR on the multiplex PCR reads and lists one entry per CDR3 protein. The sample carries 500,000 to 650,000 distinct CDR3 sequences, approximately 17% recorded once. The sample comes from a study of T cells in Graves' hyperthyroidism and ophthalmopathy. Overall study results and limits: Most expanded thyroid clonotypes above 0.001 also appeared in blood.

V was pared by 3 bases and J by 0 bases, with 7 bases between. The CDR3 runs 14 residues. Germline CDR1 and CDR2: SGHDN and FVKESK. The TCR comes from a woman aged 18-35 years with Graves' ophthalmopathy. What was sequenced was blood. The V gene is TRBV14, the J gene TRBJ2-3; possibly TRBD2 for D (6 bases). The CDR3 nucleotides are TGTGCCAGCAGCCATAGCGGTAGCACAGATACGCAGTATTTT. It encodes CASSHSGSTDTQYF.